Below, 16 T cell receptor beta chains from the same sample are listed, as sequenced in a study of early T cells in non-severe SARS-CoV-2 infection. A single record per CDR3 protein comes from TCRdb applying MiXCR to the 5' RACE reads. Of tens of thousands of distinct CDR3 sequences listed, roughly a tenth are singletons. What was sequenced was whole blood. The receptors here all came from an adult who was a healthcare worker with PCR-confirmed SARS-CoV-2 infection or an uninfected control (not recorded which).

The V gene is TRBV29-1, the J gene TRBJ2-3; 9 bases are shared with TRBD1. Losses at the gene ends were 8 bases for V and 6 bases for J; bases not matched to a gene: 9. Germline assignment: CDR1 SQVTM and CDR2 ANQGSEA. CDR3 size: 13 residues. The CDR3 DNA sequence: TGCAGCATGGGGACAGGGCAGTGGGATACGCAGTATTTT. It translates to CSMGTGQWDTQYF.

This clonotype was seen at least ten times. The chain is built from TRBV3-1 and TRBJ2-7, with a tentative D call TRBD2 (6 bases). The CDR3 contains 12 residues. CDR1 is LGHDT and CDR2 is YNNKEL in the germline V gene (reference sequence). V dropped 2 bases and J dropped 7 bases, with 9 bases sitting between them. The CDR3 DNA reads as TGTGCCAGCAGCCAATCCGGGGGAGAGCAGTACTTC. Encoded protein: CASSQSGGEQYF.

The J gene is TRBJ2-1, the V gene TRBV10-3; 10 bases fit TRBD2. CDR3 length: 16 residues. The junction had 8 bases not matched to a gene; V was cut back by 2 bases and J by 7 bases. Germline V CDR1 and CDR2: ENHRY, SYGVKD. CDR3 amino acids: CAISEPRPGLANEQFF. CDR3 DNA sequence: TGTGCCATCAGTGAGCCCCGCCCGGGACTAGCGAATGAGCAGTTCTTC.

The chain couples TRBV11-2 to TRBJ2-5; D is unclear. The ends were cut back, 4 bases at V and 4 bases at J, with 4 bases in the middle. CDR1 is SGHAT and CDR2 is FQNNGV in the germline V gene. The CDR3 runs to 11 residues. CDR3 nucleotide sequence: TGTGCCAGCAGCTCTGGAGAGACCCAGTACTTC. Translated, it gives CASSSGETQYF.

This sequence joins TRBV6-2 or TRBV6-3 and TRBJ2-7; D is unresolved. The ends were cut back, 8 bases at V and 1 base at J, with 6 bases in the middle. Per the germline V gene, CDR1 is MNHEY and CDR2 is SVGEGT. CDR3 size: 11 residues. This CDR3 is CASQDSYEQYF. The CDR3 DNA is TGTGCCAGCCAAGATTCCTACGAGCAGTACTTC.

The V and J genes are TRBV12-3 or TRBV12-4 and TRBJ2-7, with D tentatively TRBD2 (5 bases). Trimming cost V 5 bases and J 4 bases, with 12 bases left between them. This CDR3 contains 13 residues. The CDR3 is CASSPGREYEQYF. CDR3 in DNA: TGTGCCAGCAGTCCGGGCCGGGAATACGAGCAGTACTTC.

J is TRBJ1-3 and V is TRBV7-2; D gene uncertain. The CDR3 runs to 15 residues. Trimming pared 2 bases from V and 6 bases from J, leaving 14 bases between. Germline CDR1 is SGHTA and CDR2 is FQGNSA. CDR3 residues: CASSLYLVDENTIYF. In DNA, the CDR3 is TGTGCCAGCAGCTTATACTTAGTAGATGAAAACACCATATATTTT.

This rearrangement joins TRBV25-1 to TRBJ2-3; no clear D. The CDR3 totals 11 residues. Germline V gives CDR1 MGHDK, CDR2 SYGVNS. V lost 3 bases and J lost 3, with 1 base in between. CDR3 sequence: CASSETDTQYF. CDR3 nucleotides: TGTGCCAGCAGTGAGACAGATACGCAGTATTTT.

The gene calls are TRBV25-1 and TRBJ2-6; the D gene is possibly TRBD2 (6 bases). The CDR3 length is 20 residues. Looked up from germline, CDR1 is MGHDK and CDR2 is SYGVNS. Trimming took off 4 bases at V and 0 bases at J, with 22 bases between the two ends. This chain's CDR3 is CASSGQVPQRASSGANVLTF. The CDR3 region has the DNA TGTGCCAGCAGTGGCCAGGTCCCCCAGCGGGCGAGCTCTGGGGCCAACGTCCTGACTTTC. Combining the CDR3 with reference TRBV25-1 and TRBJ2-6 gives the whole variable domain EADIYQTPRYLVIGTGKKITLECSQTMGHDKMYWYQQDPGMELHLIHYSYGVNSTEKGDLSSESTVSRIRTEHFPLTLESARPSHTSQYLCASSGQVPQRASSGANVLTFGAGSRLTVL.

This clonotype was found a few times. V and J are TRBV28 and TRBJ2-3; possibly TRBD1 for D (5 bases). Between the trimmed V and J ends, which lost 3 bases and 4 bases, there was a span of 23 bases. The CDR3 has 18 residues. The germline V gene has CDR1 MDHEN and CDR2 SYDVKM. This chain's CDR3 is CASSLGGVGLPFADTQYF. Here the CDR3 DNA reads TGTGCCAGCAGTTTGGGCGGAGTGGGGCTACCATTTGCAGATACGCAGTATTTT.

Ten or more counts support this clonotype. V usage is TRBV11-2 and J usage is TRBJ2-1; D not resolved. V lost 4 bases and J lost 4, with 8 bases in between. The CDR3 has 13 amino acids. CDR1 and CDR2 from the germline V gene are SGHAT and FQNNGV. CDR3 DNA: TGTGCCAGCAGCTCGATCAAATACAATGAGCAGTTCTTC. Amino acids: CASSSIKYNEQFF.

The J gene is TRBJ2-3, the V gene TRBV20-1; unclear D gene. The CDR3 has 13 amino acids. CDR1 is DFQATT and CDR2 is SNEGSKA in the germline V gene (reference sequence). V lost 6 bases and J lost 3, with 13 bases in between. The CDR3 region is CSATAPVTDTQYF. CDR3 nucleotides: TGCAGTGCCACAGCCCCCGTAACAGATACGCAGTATTTT.

This clonotype was observed at least ten times. The chain joins TRBV10-3 to TRBJ2-3; maybe TRBD1 (5 bases). The V end was cut by 3 bases, the J end by 2 bases, with 6 bases between. This CDR3 comprises 13 residues. CDR1 ENHRY and CDR2 SYGVKD come from the germline V gene. CDR3 residues: CAISDRVTDTQYF. DNA of the CDR3: TGTGCCATCAGTGACAGGGTCACAGATACGCAGTATTTT.

In nucleotides, the CDR3 is TGTGCCAGCAGTACGGGACTTGTCAACGAGCAGTACTTC. This sequence encodes CASSTGLVNEQYF. This chain links TRBV6-5 with TRBJ2-7; TRBD2 is a possible D gene (6 bases). Deletions cut 5 bases from V and 5 bases from J, with 13 bases between. The CDR3 length is 13 residues. CDR1 is MNHEY and CDR2 is SVGAGI in the germline V gene.

The genes are TRBV5-4 and TRBJ1-4; a possible D gene is TRBD1 (6 bases). This CDR3 is 15 amino acids long. In germline, CDR1 is SGHNT, CDR2 YYREEE (reference sequence). The V end was cut by 4 bases, the J end by 4 bases, with 14 bases between. The CDR3 reads CASSQRTANNEKLFF. The CDR3 coding sequence is TGTGCCAGCAGCCAACGGACAGCGAATAATGAAAAACTGTTTTTT.

Many counts were recorded for this clonotype. This chain links TRBV28 with TRBJ2-1; 7 bases match TRBD2. The V and J ends lost 8 bases and 3 bases, in that order; junction bases with no gene match: 10. CDR3 length: 15 residues. Germline lookup yields CDR1 MDHEN and CDR2 SYDVKM. The CDR3 coding sequence is TGTGCCAGCTCCCGCGGGGGATTCGGCTACAATGAGCAGTTCTTC. Translated, it gives CASSRGGFGYNEQFF. The complete variable domain, with remaining parts taken from reference TRBV28 and TRBJ2-1, reads DVKVTQSSRYLVKRTGEKVFLECVQDMDHENMFWYRQDPGLGLRLIYFSYDVKMKEKGDIPEGYSVSREKKERFSLILESASTNQTSMYLCASSRGGFGYNEQFFGPGTRLTVL.